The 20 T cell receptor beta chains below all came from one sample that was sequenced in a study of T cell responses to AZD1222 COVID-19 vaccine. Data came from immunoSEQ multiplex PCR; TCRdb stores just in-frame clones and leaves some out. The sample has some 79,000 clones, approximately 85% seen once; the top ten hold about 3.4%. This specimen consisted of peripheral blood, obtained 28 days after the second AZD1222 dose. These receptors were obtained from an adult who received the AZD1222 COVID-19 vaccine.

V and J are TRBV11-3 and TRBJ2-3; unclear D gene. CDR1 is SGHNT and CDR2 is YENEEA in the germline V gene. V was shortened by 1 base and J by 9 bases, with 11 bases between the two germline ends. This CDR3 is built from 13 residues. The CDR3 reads CASSLGVVGTQYF. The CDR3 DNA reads TGTGCCAGCAGCTTAGGCGTAGTAGGGACGCAGTATTTT.

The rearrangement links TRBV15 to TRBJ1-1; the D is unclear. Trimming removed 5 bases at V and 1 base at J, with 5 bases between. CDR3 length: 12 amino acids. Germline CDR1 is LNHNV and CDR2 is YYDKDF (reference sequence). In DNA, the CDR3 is TGTGCCACCAGCGAGCGGAACACTGAAGCTTTCTTT. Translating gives CATSERNTEAFF.

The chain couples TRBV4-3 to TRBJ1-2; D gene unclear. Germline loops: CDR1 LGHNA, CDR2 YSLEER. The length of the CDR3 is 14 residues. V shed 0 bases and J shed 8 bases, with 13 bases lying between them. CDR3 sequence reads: CASSQEAGPLGYTF. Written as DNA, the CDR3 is TGCGCCAGCAGCCAAGAGGCAGGCCCCCTGGGCTACACCTTC.

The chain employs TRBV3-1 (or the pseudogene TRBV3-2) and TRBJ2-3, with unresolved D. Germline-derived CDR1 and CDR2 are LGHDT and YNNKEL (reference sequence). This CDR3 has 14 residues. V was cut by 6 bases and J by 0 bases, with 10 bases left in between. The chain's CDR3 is CASSTRVSTDTQYF. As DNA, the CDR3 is TGTGCCAGCAGTACACGGGTGAGCACAGATACGCAGTATTTT.

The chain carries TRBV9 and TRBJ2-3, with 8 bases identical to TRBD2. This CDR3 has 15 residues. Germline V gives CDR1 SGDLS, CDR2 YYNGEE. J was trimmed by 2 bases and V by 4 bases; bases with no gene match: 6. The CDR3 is CASSPEGLDTDTQYF. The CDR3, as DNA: TGTGCCAGCAGCCCAGAGGGACTAGACACAGATACGCAGTATTTT.

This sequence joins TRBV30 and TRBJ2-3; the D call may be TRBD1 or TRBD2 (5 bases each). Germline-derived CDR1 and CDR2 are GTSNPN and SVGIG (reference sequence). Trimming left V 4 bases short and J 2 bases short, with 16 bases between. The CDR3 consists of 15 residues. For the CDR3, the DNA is TGTGCCTGGAAAGTTGGGACCCAGAACACAGATACGCAGTATTTT. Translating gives CAWKVGTQNTDTQYF.

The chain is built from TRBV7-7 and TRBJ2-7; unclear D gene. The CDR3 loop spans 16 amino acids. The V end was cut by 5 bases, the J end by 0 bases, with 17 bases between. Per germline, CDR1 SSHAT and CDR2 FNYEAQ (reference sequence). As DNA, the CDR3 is TGTGCCAGCAGCCCTAATGATGGACGGTCCTCCTACGAGCAGTACTTC. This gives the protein CASSPNDGRSSYEQYF.

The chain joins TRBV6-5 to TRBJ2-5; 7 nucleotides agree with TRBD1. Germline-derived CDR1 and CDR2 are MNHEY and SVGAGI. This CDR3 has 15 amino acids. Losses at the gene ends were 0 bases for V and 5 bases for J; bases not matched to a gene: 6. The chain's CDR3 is CASSYSTGARETQYF. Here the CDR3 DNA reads TGTGCCAGCAGTTACTCTACAGGGGCCAGGGAGACCCAGTACTTC.

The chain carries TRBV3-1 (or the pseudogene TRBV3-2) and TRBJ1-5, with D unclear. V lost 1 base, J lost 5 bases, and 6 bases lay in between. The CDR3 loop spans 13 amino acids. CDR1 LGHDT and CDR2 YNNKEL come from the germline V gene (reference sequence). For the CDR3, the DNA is TGTGCCAGCAGCCAAGGACGAGATCAGCCCCAGCATTTT. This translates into CASSQGRDQPQHF.

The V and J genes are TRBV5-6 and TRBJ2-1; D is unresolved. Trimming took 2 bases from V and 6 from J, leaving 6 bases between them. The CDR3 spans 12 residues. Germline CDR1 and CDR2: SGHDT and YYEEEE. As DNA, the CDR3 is TGTGCCAGCAGCTTTGTCGGCAATGAGCAGTTCTTC. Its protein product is CASSFVGNEQFF.

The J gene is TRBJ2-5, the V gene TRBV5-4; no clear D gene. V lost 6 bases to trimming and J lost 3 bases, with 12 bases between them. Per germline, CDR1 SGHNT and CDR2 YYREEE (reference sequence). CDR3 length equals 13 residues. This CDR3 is CASTEQAKETQYF. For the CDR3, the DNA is TGTGCCAGCACCGAGCAGGCAAAAGAGACCCAGTACTTC.

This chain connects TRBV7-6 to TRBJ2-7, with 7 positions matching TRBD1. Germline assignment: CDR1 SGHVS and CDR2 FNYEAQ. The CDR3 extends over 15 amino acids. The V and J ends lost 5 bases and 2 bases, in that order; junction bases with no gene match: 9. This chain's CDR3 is CASSVTRDRPYEQYF. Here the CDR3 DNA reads TGTGCCAGCAGCGTAACCCGGGACAGACCCTACGAGCAGTACTTC.

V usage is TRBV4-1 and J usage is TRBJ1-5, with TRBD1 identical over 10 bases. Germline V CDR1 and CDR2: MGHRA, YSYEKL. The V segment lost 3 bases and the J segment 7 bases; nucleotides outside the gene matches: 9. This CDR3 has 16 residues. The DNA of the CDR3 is TGCGCCAGCAGCCATCCGGGACAGGGGTCAAGACAGCCCCAGCATTTT. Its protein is CASSHPGQGSRQPQHF.

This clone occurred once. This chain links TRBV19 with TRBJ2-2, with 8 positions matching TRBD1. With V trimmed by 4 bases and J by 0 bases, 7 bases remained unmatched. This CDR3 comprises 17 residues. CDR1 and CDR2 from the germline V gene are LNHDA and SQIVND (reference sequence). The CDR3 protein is CASSTTPGQANTGELFF. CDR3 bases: TGTGCCAGTAGTACGACACCGGGACAGGCGAACACCGGGGAGCTGTTTTTT.

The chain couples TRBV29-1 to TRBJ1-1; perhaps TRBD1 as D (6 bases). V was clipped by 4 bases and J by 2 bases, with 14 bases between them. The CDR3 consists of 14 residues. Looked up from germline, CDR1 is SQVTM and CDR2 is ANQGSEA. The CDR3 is CSVATAGHNTEAFF. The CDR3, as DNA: TGCAGCGTTGCTACCGCGGGACACAACACTGAAGCTTTCTTT.

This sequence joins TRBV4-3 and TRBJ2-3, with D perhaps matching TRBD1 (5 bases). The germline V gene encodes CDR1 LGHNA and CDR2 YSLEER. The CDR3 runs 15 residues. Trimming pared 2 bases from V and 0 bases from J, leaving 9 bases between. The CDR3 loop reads CASSQSAGSTDTQYF. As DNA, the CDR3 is TGCGCCAGCAGCCAATCGGCAGGGAGCACAGATACGCAGTATTTT.

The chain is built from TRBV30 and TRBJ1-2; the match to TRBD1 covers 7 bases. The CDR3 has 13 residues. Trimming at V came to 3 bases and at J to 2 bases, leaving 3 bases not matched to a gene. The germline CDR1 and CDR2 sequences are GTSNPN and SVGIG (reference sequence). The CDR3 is CAWSGTDNYGYTF. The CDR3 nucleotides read TGTGCCTGGAGCGGGACAGACAACTATGGCTACACCTTC.

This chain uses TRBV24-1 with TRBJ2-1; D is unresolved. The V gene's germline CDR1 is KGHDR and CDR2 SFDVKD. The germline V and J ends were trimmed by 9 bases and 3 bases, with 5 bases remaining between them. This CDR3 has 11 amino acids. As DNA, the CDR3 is TGTGCCACCGACAACTACAATGAGCAGTTCTTC. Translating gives CATDNYNEQFF.

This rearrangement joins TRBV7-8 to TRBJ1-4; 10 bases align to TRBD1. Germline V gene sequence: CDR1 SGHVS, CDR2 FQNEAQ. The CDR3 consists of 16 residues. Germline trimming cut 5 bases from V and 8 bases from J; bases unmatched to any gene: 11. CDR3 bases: TGTGCCAGCAGCCCCGACAGGGGGCGGTTCGGAGAAAAACTGTTTTTT. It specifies CASSPDRGRFGEKLFF.

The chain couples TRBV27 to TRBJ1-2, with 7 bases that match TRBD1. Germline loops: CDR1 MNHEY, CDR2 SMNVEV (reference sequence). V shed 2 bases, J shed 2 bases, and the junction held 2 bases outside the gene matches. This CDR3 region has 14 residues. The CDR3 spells CASSLTGVNYGYTF. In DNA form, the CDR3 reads TGTGCCAGCAGTTTAACAGGGGTCAACTATGGCTACACCTTC.